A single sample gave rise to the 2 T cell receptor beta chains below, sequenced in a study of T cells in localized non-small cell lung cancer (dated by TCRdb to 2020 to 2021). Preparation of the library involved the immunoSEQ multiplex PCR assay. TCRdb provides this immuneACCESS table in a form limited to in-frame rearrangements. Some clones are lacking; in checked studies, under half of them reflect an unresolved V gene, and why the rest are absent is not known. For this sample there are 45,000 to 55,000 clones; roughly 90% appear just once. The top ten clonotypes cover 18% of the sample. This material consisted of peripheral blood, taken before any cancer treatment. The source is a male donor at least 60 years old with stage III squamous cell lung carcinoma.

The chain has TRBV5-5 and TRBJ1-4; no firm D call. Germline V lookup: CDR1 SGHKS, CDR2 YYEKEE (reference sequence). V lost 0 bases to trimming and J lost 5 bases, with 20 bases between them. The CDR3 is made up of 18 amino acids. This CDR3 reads CASSLASIPGRTNEKLFF. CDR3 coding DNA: TGTGCCAGCAGCTTGGCCTCTATCCCGGGCCGGACGAATGAAAAACTGTTTTTT.

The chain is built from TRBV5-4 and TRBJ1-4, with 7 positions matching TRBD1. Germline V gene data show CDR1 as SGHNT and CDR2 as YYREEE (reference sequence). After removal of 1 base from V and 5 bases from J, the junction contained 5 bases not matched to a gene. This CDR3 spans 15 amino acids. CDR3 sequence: CASSLRQGRNEKLFF. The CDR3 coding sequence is TGTGCCAGCAGCTTGCGACAGGGTAGAAATGAAAAACTGTTTTTT.